The clone carrying this T cell receptor (beta chain) was observed a handful of times. The data belong to a study of technical replicates of blood from several donors. This CDR3 comprises 14 residues. V dropped 6 bases and J dropped 3; count of bases not matched to a gene: 2. CDR1 and CDR2 from the germline V gene are MRHNA and SNTAGT. The method was immunoSEQ multiplex PCR; TCRdb's version includes in-frame clones alone and lacks a portion of them. The sample includes about 73,000 clones, 90% of them seen just once. Sequenced: PBMCs. The clonotype originates from a human donor in good health. Some clones in this sample may be carry-over from other donors' samples. This chain connects TRBV6-4 to TRBJ2-2; 9 bases line up with TRBD1. The CDR3, as DNA: TGTGCCAGCAGGAGACAGGGGGACACCGGGGAGCTGTTTTTT. Its protein is CASRRQGDTGELFF.